The subject of this entry is one T cell receptor beta chain. These data are taken from a study of T cell changes during pregnancy in multiple sclerosis. Germline lookup yields CDR1 SGHNT and CDR2 YENEEA. This CDR3 region has 15 residues. The J segment lost 4 bases and the V segment lost 5 bases, leaving 6 bases of the junction unmatched. The table came from immunoSEQ multiplex PCR; TCRdb's copy has only in-frame clones and leaves some out. Seen here are about 80,000 clones, about 92% observed once, and the top ten hold over 1.3%. The material was peripheral blood, obtained before pregnancy. The receptor was isolated from a female donor with multiple sclerosis, enrolled in a pregnancy study. The V and J genes are TRBV11-3 and TRBJ2-1; 9 bases fit TRBD2. The CDR3 nucleotides read TGTGCCAGCAGCGGTATTACTAGCGGGTACAATGAGCAGTTCTTC. Amino acids: CASSGITSGYNEQFF.